These T cell receptor beta chains were read from a single sample in a study of T cells in Graves' hyperthyroidism and ophthalmopathy. TCRdb re-derived calls from the multiplex PCR reads in MiXCR, one entry per CDR3 protein. The sample carries more than 450,000 distinct CDR3 sequences, less than 15% recorded once. Input material: blood. Source of these receptors: a middle-aged woman with Graves' hyperthyroidism. The CDR3 runs from the conserved cysteine through the conserved F or W. A D gene is named only where the DNA matches it firmly. Some rows have no size entry. The others give once, few or many, or a class for an expanded clone.

v_call,d_call,j_call,clone_size,cdr3_aa,cdr3_nt
TRBV20-1,TRBD2,TRBJ2-5,-,CSARSRGGFETQYF,TGCAGTGCTAGATCCCGGGGGGGTTTCGAGACCCAGTACTTC
TRBV7-3,-,TRBJ1-1,many,CASSSNSGSTEAFF,TGTGCCAGCAGCTCTAATTCTGGGAGCACTGAAGCTTTCTTT
TRBV10-1,-,TRBJ2-7,few,CASSEVGRSYEQYF,TGCGCCAGCAGTGAAGTTGGACGTAGCTACGAGCAGTACTTC
TRBV9,-,TRBJ1-6,few,CASSVGGGEGSPLHF,TGTGCCAGCAGCGTAGGAGGAGGGGAGGGTTCACCCCTCCACTTT
TRBV9,-,TRBJ2-7,many,CASSPQVGAYEQYF,TGTGCCAGCAGCCCCCAGGTTGGGGCCTACGAGCAGTACTTC
TRBV20-1,TRBD1,TRBJ2-1,few,CSARDRSPYNEQFF,TGCAGTGCTCGGGACAGATCACCCTACAATGAGCAGTTCTTC
TRBV29-1,-,TRBJ1-1,many,CSVGAGFEAFF,TGCAGCGTTGGGGCAGGGTTTGAAGCTTTCTTT
TRBV28,-,TRBJ2-1,many,CASSLVSGPYNEQFF,TGTGCCAGCAGTTTAGTTAGCGGTCCATACAATGAGCAGTTCTTC
TRBV2,-,TRBJ1-2,few,CATSEIYGYTF,TGTGCCACATCAGAAATCTATGGCTACACCTTC
TRBV15,-,TRBJ1-2,-,CATSRDTYGYTF,TGTGCCACCAGCAGAGATACCTATGGCTACACCTTC
TRBV2,TRBD2,TRBJ2-3,many,CASSGLAGGTDTQYF,TGTGCCAGCAGTGGACTAGCGGGAGGCACAGATACGCAGTATTTT
TRBV7-2,TRBD2,TRBJ2-1,-,CASSLYLAGGRFF,TGTGCCAGCAGCTTGTATTTAGCGGGTGGTCGGTTCTTC
TRBV5-1,-,TRBJ1-1,many,CASSPLGSTEAFF,TGCGCCAGCAGCCCCCTAGGGAGCACTGAAGCTTTCTTT
TRBV27,-,TRBJ2-1,many,CASSSPGRSEQFF,TGTGCCAGCAGTTCCCCGGGCCGGAGTGAGCAGTTCTTC
TRBV3-1,TRBD2,TRBJ2-1,many,CASSASGYNEQFF,TGTGCCAGCTCCGCTAGCGGGTACAATGAGCAGTTCTTC
TRBV6-1,TRBD1,TRBJ2-4,-,CASSSDRVSAKNIQYF,TGTGCCAGCAGCTCCGACAGGGTTTCGGCCAAAAACATTCAGTACTTC
TRBV28,-,TRBJ2-4,many,CASSLSDDVGIQYF,TGTGCCAGCAGTTTATCGGACGACGTCGGCATTCAGTACTTC
TRBV14,TRBD2,TRBJ2-7,many,CASSQVTSGSEQYF,TGTGCCAGCAGCCAAGTAACTAGCGGGAGCGAGCAGTACTTC
TRBV3-1,TRBD1,TRBJ1-5,-,CASSQAGQGQPQHF,TGTGCCAGCAGCCAAGCGGGACAGGGGCAGCCCCAGCATTTT
TRBV2,-,TRBJ2-4,many,CASSVGENIQYF,TGTGCCAGCAGTGTTGGGGAGAACATTCAGTACTTC
TRBV28,-,TRBJ2-6,many,CASRRVSGANVLTF,TGTGCCAGCAGGAGGGTCTCTGGGGCCAACGTCCTGACTTTC
TRBV11-2,TRBD2,TRBJ2-1,-,CASSLGLAGRYEQFF,TGTGCCAGCAGCCTGGGACTAGCGGGACGGTATGAGCAGTTCTTC
TRBV27,-,TRBJ1-6,many,CASSSGTRHNSPLHF,TGTGCCAGCAGCTCCGGCACAAGACATAATTCACCCCTCCACTTT
TRBV12-3/TRBV12-4,TRBD2,TRBJ2-2,many,CASRGSGSTGELFF,TGTGCCAGCAGGGGTAGCGGGAGCACCGGGGAGCTGTTTTTT
TRBV27,-,TRBJ2-1,few,CASSYQGYNEQFF,TGTGCCAGCAGTTACCAGGGCTACAATGAGCAGTTCTTC
TRBV4-1,-,TRBJ1-1,-,CVSSQAGANVGTEAFF,TGCGTCAGCAGCCAAGCGGGGGCAAATGTGGGGACTGAAGCTTTCTTT
TRBV11-2,-,TRBJ2-7,many,CASSLLGSGWVSYEQYF,TGTGCCAGCAGTCTCCTAGGGTCGGGCTGGGTCTCCTACGAGCAGTACTTC
TRBV20-1,TRBD1,TRBJ2-1,many,CSARSQGLEQFF,TGCAGTGCTAGATCACAGGGGCTTGAGCAGTTCTTC
TRBV2,-,TRBJ2-1,many,CASSEGPSNEQFF,TGTGCCAGCAGTGAAGGGCCCAGTAATGAGCAGTTCTTC
TRBV20-1,-,TRBJ2-5,-,CSAPDRETQYF,TGCAGTGCCCCCGACAGGGAGACCCAGTACTTC
TRBV4-1,TRBD1,TRBJ1-2,-,CASSQQLTGGYGYTF,TGCGCCAGCAGCCAGCAGTTGACAGGGGGCTATGGCTACACCTTC
TRBV5-1,TRBD2,TRBJ2-3,many,CASNIASGSYSTDTQYF,TGCGCCAGCAACATTGCTAGCGGGAGTTATAGCACAGATACGCAGTATTTT
TRBV6-1,TRBD1,TRBJ1-2,-,CASSSTGDTNYGYTF,TGTGCCAGCAGCTCGACAGGGGATACTAACTATGGCTACACCTTC
TRBV12-3/TRBV12-4,-,TRBJ2-5,many,CASRPSPQGSRETQYF,TGTGCCAGCAGACCATCTCCCCAGGGGAGTAGAGAGACCCAGTACTTC
TRBV7-2,-,TRBJ1-6,many,CASSLEVPRPLHF,TGTGCCAGCAGCTTAGAGGTCCCGAGACCCCTCCACTTT
TRBV7-7,TRBD1,TRBJ2-5,many,CASSSTGTETQYF,TGTGCTAGCAGCTCGACAGGGACAGAGACCCAGTACTTC
TRBV3-1,-,TRBJ2-5,many,CASSRSGHLQETQYF,TGTGCCAGCAGCCGCTCCGGACACCTCCAAGAGACCCAGTACTTC
TRBV5-1,-,TRBJ2-1,-,CASRVSSTYNEQFF,TGCGCCAGCAGGGTTAGTTCTACCTACAATGAGCAGTTCTTC
TRBV6-6,-,TRBJ2-3,many,CASSYNRDVSTDTQYF,TGTGCCAGCAGTTACAACCGGGACGTTAGCACAGATACGCAGTATTTT
TRBV12-3/TRBV12-4,TRBD1,TRBJ1-1,many,CASSPTGGSNEAFF,TGTGCCAGCAGTCCAACAGGGGGTAGTAATGAAGCTTTCTTT
TRBV7-3,-,TRBJ2-1,many,CASSRSGTALNEQFF,TGTGCCAGCAGCCGATCCGGGACTGCACTCAATGAGCAGTTCTTC
TRBV24-1,TRBD1,TRBJ1-6,-,CATSETGPNSPLHF,TGTGCCACCAGCGAGACAGGGCCTAATTCACCCCTCCACTTT
TRBV19,-,TRBJ1-1,-,CASSTGVLTEAFF,TGTGCCAGTAGCACCGGGGTCCTTACTGAAGCTTTCTTT
TRBV3-1,TRBD1,TRBJ2-4,many,CASSLGQGTHIQYF,TGTGCCAGCAGCCTGGGACAGGGGACGCACATTCAGTACTTC
TRBV19,TRBD2,TRBJ2-1,few,CASSTVTSVNEQFF,TGTGCCAGTAGTACTGTGACTAGCGTTAATGAGCAGTTCTTC
TRBV10-1,TRBD2,TRBJ2-1,-,CASSESGGSSYNEQFF,TGCGCCAGCAGTGAGTCGGGAGGGAGCTCCTACAATGAGCAGTTCTTC
TRBV30,-,TRBJ2-7,few,CASTGPIGHEQYF,TGTGCCTCAACCGGCCCGATCGGCCACGAGCAGTACTTC
TRBV7-2,TRBD2,TRBJ2-1,many,CASSPRLASNEQFF,TGTGCCAGCAGCCCGAGACTAGCCTCAAATGAGCAGTTCTTC